The rows below give T cell receptor beta chains drawn from one sample of a study of TIL therapy for anti-PD-1-resistant metastatic lung cancer. Here immunoSEQ multiplex PCR was the method, and the copy in TCRdb shows in-frame clones only, minus some. Of 10,000 to 15,000 clones listed, nearly 80% are singletons. Specimen: blood, collected at baseline. The receptors shown here come from a person aged 25 to 80 with non-small cell lung cancer. The CDR3 runs from the conserved cysteine through the conserved F or W. The D gene is left open where the match is weak. The size of a clone is reported for some rows only, either as once, few or many, or as a class for expanded clones.

j_call: TRBJ2-1
clone_size: NA
d_call: NA
v_call: TRBV6-1
cdr3_nt: TGTGCCAGCAGTGACCGGGACGCCTACAATGAGCAGTTCTTC
cdr3_aa: CASSDRDAYNEQFF

j_call: TRBJ2-7
clone_size: NA
d_call: NA
v_call: TRBV7-8
cdr3_nt: TGTGCCAGCAGCTGGTCTCTCGGGGCAAACGCGACTCGGGGAGGGGGCGAGCAGTACTTC
cdr3_aa: CASSWSLGANATRGGGEQYF

j_call: TRBJ2-1
clone_size: NA
d_call: NA
v_call: TRBV21-1
cdr3_nt: TGTGCCAACCACTTTTTGACGTACGAGCAGTTCTTC
cdr3_aa: CANHFLTYEQFF

j_call: TRBJ2-2
clone_size: NA
d_call: NA
v_call: TRBV11-2
cdr3_nt: TGTGCCAGCAGCCCACAGTACACCGGGGAGCTGTTTTTT
cdr3_aa: CASSPQYTGELFF

j_call: TRBJ2-1
clone_size: NA
d_call: NA
v_call: TRBV7-6
cdr3_nt: TGTGCCAGCAGCCCAACACAGGGAGACAATGAGCAGTTCTTC
cdr3_aa: CASSPTQGDNEQFF

j_call: TRBJ2-5
clone_size: NA
d_call: NA
v_call: TRBV29-1
cdr3_nt: TGCAGCGTTGAAGATCCAGGGAAATTCGCCCAGTACTTC
cdr3_aa: CSVEDPGKFAQYF

j_call: TRBJ2-2
clone_size: NA
d_call: NA
v_call: TRBV4-1
cdr3_nt: TGCGCCAGCAGCCAAGATTTTCTGGGCTTCCTCTACTCGAACACCGGGGAGCTGTTTTTT
cdr3_aa: CASSQDFLGFLYSNTGELFF

j_call: TRBJ1-5
clone_size: NA
d_call: NA
v_call: TRBV19
cdr3_nt: TGTGCCACTAAGGTAGGGGTGAATCAGCCCCAGCATTTT
cdr3_aa: CATKVGVNQPQHF

j_call: TRBJ2-1
clone_size: NA
d_call: NA
v_call: TRBV6-1
cdr3_nt: TGTGCCAGCAGTGAAGGTGGAACTGAGCAGTTCTTC
cdr3_aa: CASSEGGTEQFF

j_call: TRBJ2-7
clone_size: few
d_call: NA
v_call: TRBV6-1
cdr3_nt: TGTGCCAGCAGTGAAGGTTCGTGGTACGAGCAGTACTTC
cdr3_aa: CASSEGSWYEQYF

j_call: TRBJ1-1
clone_size: few
d_call: NA
v_call: TRBV5-1
cdr3_nt: TGCGCCAGCGCCCTTACATCCAACACTGAAGCTTTCTTT
cdr3_aa: CASALTSNTEAFF

j_call: TRBJ2-1
clone_size: NA
d_call: NA
v_call: TRBV27
cdr3_nt: TGTGCCAGCAGTTGGGGAATAGGGAATGAGCAGTTCTTC
cdr3_aa: CASSWGIGNEQFF

j_call: TRBJ2-7
clone_size: once
d_call: TRBD2
v_call: TRBV12-5
cdr3_nt: TGTGCTAGTGGTCTCCTTCGCGGGAGTCCCTACGAGCAGTACTTC
cdr3_aa: CASGLLRGSPYEQYF

j_call: TRBJ2-1
clone_size: NA
d_call: TRBD2
v_call: TRBV5-1
cdr3_nt: TGCGCCAGCAGCTTAGGGACTAGCGGGAGAGATGAGCAGTTCTTC
cdr3_aa: CASSLGTSGRDEQFF

j_call: TRBJ2-7
clone_size: NA
d_call: TRBD2
v_call: TRBV29-1
cdr3_nt: TGCAGCGTTGAGGGACTAGCCTACGAGCAGTACTTC
cdr3_aa: CSVEGLAYEQYF

j_call: TRBJ2-4
clone_size: NA
d_call: NA
v_call: TRBV4-2
cdr3_nt: TGTGCCAGCAGCCAAGAGTCGAGCGTTAGGTACTTC
cdr3_aa: CASSQESSVRYF

j_call: TRBJ2-1
clone_size: NA
d_call: TRBD1
v_call: TRBV5-6
cdr3_nt: TGTGCCAGCAGCTCTCAGGGGGCGGTTCGGCAGTTCTTC
cdr3_aa: CASSSQGAVRQFF

j_call: TRBJ2-1
clone_size: few
d_call: NA
v_call: TRBV19
cdr3_nt: TGTGCCAGTAGCTGGTTGCTCCCGGGCAATGAGCAGTTCTTC
cdr3_aa: CASSWLLPGNEQFF

j_call: TRBJ1-4
clone_size: NA
d_call: NA
v_call: TRBV7-2
cdr3_nt: TGTGCCAGCAGCCCCCAGGAGGGTAGCGAAAAACTGTTTTTT
cdr3_aa: CASSPQEGSEKLFF

j_call: TRBJ2-7
clone_size: NA
d_call: NA
v_call: TRBV7-3
cdr3_nt: TGTGCCAGCAGCCCCCAGGACAGACTGTACGAGCAGTACTTC
cdr3_aa: CASSPQDRLYEQYF

j_call: TRBJ2-2
clone_size: NA
d_call: NA
v_call: TRBV5-4
cdr3_nt: TGTGCCGTTCAGGGGAGGGCCACCGGGGAGCTGTTTTTT
cdr3_aa: CAVQGRATGELFF

j_call: TRBJ1-3
clone_size: NA
d_call: NA
v_call: TRBV6-5
cdr3_nt: TGTGCCTCAGAGGGGTCTGGAAACACCATATATTTT
cdr3_aa: CASEGSGNTIYF

j_call: TRBJ2-3
clone_size: NA
d_call: TRBD2
v_call: TRBV16
cdr3_nt: TGTGCCAGCAGCCAATTTCTAGCGGGAAGCACAGATACGCAGTATTTT
cdr3_aa: CASSQFLAGSTDTQYF

j_call: TRBJ2-7
clone_size: NA
d_call: NA
v_call: TRBV4-1
cdr3_nt: TGCCCGTCTCAGGGAAAGCAGTACTTC
cdr3_aa: CPSQGKQYF

j_call: TRBJ2-1
clone_size: NA
d_call: TRBD2
v_call: TRBV5-1
cdr3_nt: TGCGCCAGCAGCTTGGAGGGACTAGCCTACAATGAGCAGTTCTTC
cdr3_aa: CASSLEGLAYNEQFF

j_call: TRBJ2-3
clone_size: NA
d_call: TRBD2
v_call: TRBV7-6
cdr3_nt: TGTGCCAGCAGCCCCGGGACTAGCGCAATTCCTAGCACAGATACGCAGTATTTT
cdr3_aa: CASSPGTSAIPSTDTQYF

j_call: TRBJ2-3
clone_size: NA
d_call: NA
v_call: TRBV19
cdr3_nt: TGTGCCAGTAGTCTCGTTAGGGTCTCCACGCAGTATTTT
cdr3_aa: CASSLVRVSTQYF

j_call: TRBJ1-1
clone_size: NA
d_call: NA
v_call: TRBV5-5
cdr3_nt: TGTGCCAGCAGCTGGCGGGACGGGAGTGCTGAAGCTTTCTTT
cdr3_aa: CASSWRDGSAEAFF

j_call: TRBJ2-2
clone_size: NA
d_call: NA
v_call: TRBV11-2
cdr3_nt: TGTGCCAGCAGCTTTGTTCCCGGGAGCGGTGTCACCGGGGAGCTGTTTTTT
cdr3_aa: CASSFVPGSGVTGELFF

j_call: TRBJ1-5
clone_size: NA
d_call: TRBD1
v_call: TRBV29-1
cdr3_nt: TGCAGCGTATGGACAGGGGGAAATCAGCCCCAGCATTTT
cdr3_aa: CSVWTGGNQPQHF

j_call: TRBJ2-2
clone_size: NA
d_call: NA
v_call: TRBV27
cdr3_nt: TGTGCCAGTTTAGCCTCGAGAAGCGGGCTCGATACCGGGGAGCTGTTTTTT
cdr3_aa: CASLASRSGLDTGELFF

j_call: TRBJ2-5
clone_size: NA
d_call: TRBD2
v_call: TRBV7-9
cdr3_nt: TGTGCCAGCAGCTTCTCCGGGACTAGCGGGAAGTTCCAAGAGACCCAGTACTTC
cdr3_aa: CASSFSGTSGKFQETQYF

j_call: TRBJ2-1
clone_size: NA
d_call: TRBD2
v_call: TRBV5-1
cdr3_nt: TGCGCCAGCAGCTTGGGGACTAGCGGGAGTAATGAGCAGTTCTTC
cdr3_aa: CASSLGTSGSNEQFF

j_call: TRBJ2-7
clone_size: NA
d_call: TRBD2
v_call: TRBV4-3
cdr3_nt: TGCGCCAGCAGCCAAGATCAGTGGACTAGCGGGAGACCGTACGAGCAGTACTTC
cdr3_aa: CASSQDQWTSGRPYEQYF

j_call: TRBJ2-3
clone_size: few
d_call: TRBD2
v_call: TRBV4-3
cdr3_nt: TGCGCCAGCAGCCACTTGACTAGCGGGACAACAGATACGCAGTATTTT
cdr3_aa: CASSHLTSGTTDTQYF

j_call: TRBJ2-7
clone_size: NA
d_call: TRBD1
v_call: TRBV7-8
cdr3_nt: TGTGCCAGCAGCCCCCGAAGGGGGCAGGACAGTTACTACGAGCAGTACTTC
cdr3_aa: CASSPRRGQDSYYEQYF

j_call: TRBJ2-3
clone_size: NA
d_call: NA
v_call: TRBV7-8
cdr3_nt: TGTGCCAGCAGCCCTGTAGCGCGGGTGGTTGCAGATACGCAGTATTTT
cdr3_aa: CASSPVARVVADTQYF

j_call: TRBJ1-2
clone_size: NA
d_call: NA
v_call: TRBV7-9
cdr3_nt: TGTGCCAGCAGTGGCGGAGGCTATGGCTACACCTTC
cdr3_aa: CASSGGGYGYTF

j_call: TRBJ2-7
clone_size: NA
d_call: TRBD2
v_call: TRBV19
cdr3_nt: TGTGCCAGTAGTATTGCTAGCGGGGGCTACGAGCAGTACTTC
cdr3_aa: CASSIASGGYEQYF

j_call: TRBJ2-3
clone_size: NA
d_call: NA
v_call: TRBV11-2
cdr3_nt: TGTGCCAGCAGCGATAAGGCCAGATCTGCCACAGATACGCAGTATTTT
cdr3_aa: CASSDKARSATDTQYF

j_call: TRBJ2-7
clone_size: NA
d_call: TRBD1
v_call: TRBV4-2
cdr3_nt: TGTGCCAGCAGCCAAGGAGGACAGGGAACCTTCTACGAGCAGTACTTC
cdr3_aa: CASSQGGQGTFYEQYF

j_call: TRBJ1-2
clone_size: NA
d_call: NA
v_call: TRBV15
cdr3_nt: TGTGCCACCAGCAGAGGAGGAAGAGGGTCGACAGGAAGGTATGGCTACACCTTC
cdr3_aa: CATSRGGRGSTGRYGYTF

j_call: TRBJ2-5
clone_size: NA
d_call: TRBD1
v_call: TRBV6-5
cdr3_nt: TGTGCCAGCAGGACAGGGGGCGAAGAGACCCAGTACTTC
cdr3_aa: CASRTGGEETQYF

j_call: TRBJ2-7
clone_size: NA
d_call: NA
v_call: TRBV6-6
cdr3_nt: TGTGCCAGCAGTTTTCAGGGTTACGAGCAGTACTTC
cdr3_aa: CASSFQGYEQYF